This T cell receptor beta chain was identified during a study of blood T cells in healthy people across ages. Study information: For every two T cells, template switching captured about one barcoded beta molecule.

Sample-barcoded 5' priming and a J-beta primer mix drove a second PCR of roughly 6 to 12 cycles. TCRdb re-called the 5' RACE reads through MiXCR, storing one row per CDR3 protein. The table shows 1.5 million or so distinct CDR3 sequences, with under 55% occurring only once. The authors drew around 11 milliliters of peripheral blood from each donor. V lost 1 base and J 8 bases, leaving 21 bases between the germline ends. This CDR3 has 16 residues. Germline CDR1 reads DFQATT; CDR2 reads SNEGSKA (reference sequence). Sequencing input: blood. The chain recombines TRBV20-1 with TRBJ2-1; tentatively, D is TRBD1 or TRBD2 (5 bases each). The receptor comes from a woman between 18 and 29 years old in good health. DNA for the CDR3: TGCAGTGCTAGAGGGGGGAGATCTCTGATGGTATATGAGCAGTTCTTC. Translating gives CSARGGRSLMVYEQFF.